These 18 T cell receptor beta chains originate from one sample sequenced in a study of T cells in localized non-small cell lung cancer (dated by TCRdb to about 2020). The library was prepared using the immunoSEQ multiplex PCR assay. Held by TCRdb, this immuneACCESS table contains in-frame sequences only and omits some clones. Under half of the omission traces to an unresolved V gene where checked; the cause of the rest is unknown. The sample table contains under 65,000 clones; only one count was recorded for roughly 89% of them. 20% to 25% of the sample is held by the ten biggest clonotypes. This material consisted of peripheral blood, taken before any cancer treatment. All receptors derive from a man aged 35-69 years with stage I squamous cell lung carcinoma.

V is TRBV27 and J is TRBJ2-7; 7 bases align to TRBD2. The CDR3 sequence is 15 residues long. Per the germline V gene, CDR1 is MNHEY and CDR2 is SMNVEV (reference sequence). Trimming removed 2 bases from V and 2 bases from J; junction bases left unmatched: 6. The CDR3 region has the DNA TGTGCCAGCAGTTTAAGCGGGGTCCCCACCTACGAGCAGTACTTC. It translates to CASSLSGVPTYEQYF.

The chain uses TRBV7-9 and TRBJ1-5, with D maybe TRBD1 (5 bases). This CDR3 contains 17 residues. V lost 5 bases and J lost 9, with 26 bases in between. Germline V lookup: CDR1 SEHNR, CDR2 FQNEAQ (reference sequence). In DNA form, the CDR3 reads TGTGCCAGCAGCCCTGAGGGGCTAGAGGGACGGGAGCGGCCCCAGCATTTT. As protein: CASSPEGLEGRERPQHF.

This chain joins TRBV5-1 and TRBJ1-1; D gene uncertain. The CDR3 runs to 14 residues. V was shortened by 4 bases and J by 5 bases, with 15 bases between the two germline ends. CDR1 SGHRS and CDR2 YFSETQ come from the germline V gene. CDR3 sequence: CASSGKAGHTEAFF. The CDR3 coding sequence is TGCGCCAGCAGCGGAAAGGCGGGTCATACTGAAGCTTTCTTT. The full variable domain, with the rest looked up from reference TRBV5-1 and TRBJ1-1, is KAGVTQTPRYLIKTRGQQVTLSCSPISGHRSVSWYQQTPGQGLQFLFEYFSETQRNKGNFPGRFSGRQFSNSRSEMNVSTLELGDSALYLCASSGKAGHTEAFFGQGTRLTVV.

This sequence joins TRBV28 and TRBJ2-1; possible D gene TRBD1, 6 bases. The germline CDR1 and CDR2 sequences are MDHEN and SYDVKM. This CDR3 spans 15 amino acids. Deletions cut 1 base from V and 9 bases from J, with 16 bases between. CDR3: CASSLSGQIIGEQFF. The CDR3 DNA follows: TGTGCCAGCAGTTTATCCGGACAGATAATCGGTGAGCAGTTCTTC.

V and J are TRBV5-6 and TRBJ2-7, with 10 bases matching TRBD2. The J segment lost 5 bases and the V segment lost 3 bases, leaving 8 bases of the junction unmatched. CDR1 and CDR2 from the germline V gene are SGHDT and YYEEEE. The CDR3 has 15 residues. CDR3 sequence: CASSWSGRATDEQYF. CDR3 nucleotide sequence: TGTGCCAGCAGCTGGAGCGGGAGGGCCACAGACGAGCAGTACTTC.

This chain uses TRBV7-9 with TRBJ2-7; no reliable D call. The length of the CDR3 is 15 residues. Germline CDR1 SEHNR, CDR2 FQNEAQ (reference sequence). The V end lost 3 bases, the J end lost 0 bases, and 12 bases lay between the germline ends. The DNA for the CDR3 is TGTGCCAGCAGCTTCCGCACATTGAACTCCTACGAGCAGTACTTC. Its protein is CASSFRTLNSYEQYF.

The chain combines TRBV5-1 with TRBJ1-1, with unresolved D. From germline, CDR1 is SGHRS and CDR2 YFSETQ. This CDR3 is 15 amino acids long. Trimming cost V 7 bases and J 5 bases, with 21 bases left between them. The CDR3 loop reads CASSAKNGRGTEAFF. The CDR3 DNA reads TGCGCCAGCTCAGCGAAGAACGGCCGGGGTACTGAAGCTTTCTTT.

A word on this clone: One junction end disagrees with the germline gene, perhaps due to a read error. CDR3 sequence: CASSSLAGGEQYF. Here the CDR3 DNA reads TGTGCTAGCAGTTCACTAGCCGGAGGGGAGCAGTACTTC. J is TRBJ2-7 and V is TRBV7-7, with D maybe TRBD2 (6 bases). Germline V lookup: CDR1 SSHAT, CDR2 FNYEAQ (reference sequence). There are 13 residues in the CDR3.

This chain links TRBV6-6 with TRBJ1-2; D may be TRBD1 (5 bases). Trimming pared 5 bases from V and 2 bases from J, leaving 15 bases between. Per the germline V gene, CDR1 is MNHNY and CDR2 is SVGAGI (reference sequence). This CDR3 has 15 residues. The CDR3 nucleotides read TGTGCCAGCAGTCAACTTGGGGACCGAAACTATGGCTACACCTTC. The encoded protein is CASSQLGDRNYGYTF.

This chain joins TRBV5-1 and TRBJ1-1; maybe TRBD1 (6 bases). V dropped 2 bases and J dropped 3 bases, with 14 bases sitting between them. Germline CDR1 reads SGHRS; CDR2 reads YFSETQ. This CDR3 is built from 15 residues. The DNA of the CDR3 is TGCGCCAGCAGCTTTATGCAAGGGGGTGACACTGAAGCTTTCTTT. Amino acids: CASSFMQGGDTEAFF.

Comment on this clone: Different DNA sequences within this sample yield the same CDR3. The gene calls are TRBV5-8 and TRBJ1-3, with 7 bases fitting TRBD1. The CDR3 extends over 15 amino acids. V was pared by 4 bases and J by 2 bases, with 6 bases of the junction left unmatched. In germline, CDR1 is SGHTS, CDR2 YDEGEE. The CDR3 coding sequence is TGTGCCAGCAGCAGTGACAGGGTGCCTGGAAACACCATATATTTT. It yields the protein CASSSDRVPGNTIYF.

This chain joins TRBV6-1 and TRBJ1-4; tentative D call: TRBD1 (6 bases). The CDR3 runs to 15 residues. The V end lost 7 bases, the J end lost 8 bases, and 20 bases lay between the germline ends. Germline CDR1 and CDR2: MNHNS and SASEGT. The DNA of the CDR3 is TGTGCCAGCATCGAGACCAGGGGCTTACAGGAAAAACTGTTTTTT. Residues: CASIETRGLQEKLFF.

The chain employs TRBV5-1 and TRBJ1-2; no reliable D call. Germline V CDR1 and CDR2: SGHRS, YFSETQ. Deletions cut 3 bases from V and 0 bases from J, with 18 bases between. The CDR3 totals 17 residues. CDR3 sequence (DNA): TGCGCCAGCAGCTGGAGGCCGCCAGACACATCTAACTATGGCTACACCTTC. Residues: CASSWRPPDTSNYGYTF.

The V gene is TRBV29-1, the J gene TRBJ2-5, with 8 nucleotides matching TRBD1. CDR3 length: 14 amino acids. V trimming: 3 bases; J trimming: 5 bases; junction bases outside the gene matches: 8. Looked up from germline, CDR1 is SQVTM and CDR2 is ANQGSEA. The CDR3 spells CSVDTGQGWETQYF. The CDR3 nucleotides are TGCAGCGTTGACACAGGACAGGGATGGGAGACCCAGTACTTC.

In the case of this clone: A junction boundary mismatches the germline segment, possibly from a read error. The gene calls are TRBV7-7 and TRBJ2-1; 7 nucleotides agree with TRBD2. The CDR3 extends over 13 amino acids. Germline CDR1 and CDR2: SSHAT and FNYEAQ (reference sequence). The CDR3 DNA reads TGTGCTAGCAGCCTAGGACTAGACAATGAGCAGTTCTTC. Translating gives CASSLGLDNEQFF.

This clone was counted a few times. The chain joins TRBV27 to TRBJ1-1; the D gene is possibly TRBD1 (6 bases). The germline V gene encodes CDR1 MNHEY and CDR2 SMNVEV (reference sequence). V lost 5 bases and J lost 0, with 19 bases in between. The CDR3 is 17 residues long. This CDR3 reads CASSLYFTGPLNTEAFF. The CDR3 DNA reads TGTGCCAGCAGTCTTTACTTCACAGGGCCCTTGAACACTGAAGCTTTCTTT.

This chain uses TRBV7-6 with TRBJ2-7, with 8 bases that match TRBD2. With 1 base clipped from V and 2 bases from J, the junction kept 4 bases outside the gene matches. CDR1 SGHVS and CDR2 FNYEAQ come from the germline V gene. The CDR3 extends over 15 amino acids. The DNA of the CDR3 is TGTGCCAGCAGCTTAGGGGAAGCGGGAGCCTACGAGCAGTACTTC. Translating gives CASSLGEAGAYEQYF.

CDR3 sequence reads: CASSSTSWTGEALVFGYTF. CDR3 coding DNA: TGTGCCAGCAGCTCAACAAGTTGGACAGGGGAAGCCCTCGTTTTCGGCTACACCTTC. The chain uses TRBV11-2 and TRBJ1-2; 9 bases fit TRBD1. The CDR3 loop spans 19 amino acids. Trimming at V came to 4 bases and at J to 8 bases, leaving 23 bases not matched to a gene. Germline V gene sequence: CDR1 SGHAT, CDR2 FQNNGV.